This TCR beta chain was sequenced for a study of identical twins. Study-wide findings and caveats: The authors noted that invariant MAIT and iNKT cells could partly confound zero-insertion analyses.

MiXCR, applied by TCRdb to the 5' RACE reads, yields one record per CDR3 protein. The sample consists of some 660,000 distinct CDR3 sequences, under 9% of them appearing once. This clonotype was seen many times. Its target is unknown. This CDR3 has 17 amino acids. Trimming left V 3 bases short and J 0 bases short, with 15 bases between. Germline V gene data show CDR1 as SEHNR and CDR2 as FQNEAQ (reference sequence). These data are also associated with another study on yellow fever vaccine responses in identical twins.

This receptor was obtained from a woman younger than 30 in good health. What was sequenced was PBMCs. The chain employs TRBV7-9 and TRBJ1-3; tentatively, D is TRBD1 (5 bases). CDR3 bases: TGTGCCAGCAGCTTCGAAGTTTCAGGGTCCTCTGGAAACACCATATATTTT. It encodes CASSFEVSGSSGNTIYF.